This TCR beta chain stems from a study of T cell responses to AZD1222 COVID-19 vaccine. Broader study findings: The study identified only five to seven AZD1222 recipients as seropositive at baseline. Clonal diversity was possibly underestimated, and the donors were mostly white British, with more females. Repertoire sampling happened only post peak T cell response.

V was trimmed by 1 base and J by 3 bases, leaving 9 bases between them. The CDR3 spans 15 residues. Germline V CDR1 and CDR2: MGHRA, YSYEKL. Concerning this clone: What it recognizes is unknown.

TCRdb's copy holds only in-frame clones and misses some; the assay was immunoSEQ multiplex PCR. The repertoire holds about 140,000 clones, approximately 85% seen once, with 7.9% in the top ten. Source: peripheral blood, taken 28 days after the second dose of the MenACWY control vaccine. The gene calls are TRBV4-1 and TRBJ2-2; D gene ambiguous. The sequence derives from an adult who received the MenACWY meningococcal vaccine as a control. In DNA form, the CDR3 reads TGCGCCAGCAGCCAAGCTGAGAGCCACACCGGGGAGCTGTTTTTT. Translated, it gives CASSQAESHTGELFF.